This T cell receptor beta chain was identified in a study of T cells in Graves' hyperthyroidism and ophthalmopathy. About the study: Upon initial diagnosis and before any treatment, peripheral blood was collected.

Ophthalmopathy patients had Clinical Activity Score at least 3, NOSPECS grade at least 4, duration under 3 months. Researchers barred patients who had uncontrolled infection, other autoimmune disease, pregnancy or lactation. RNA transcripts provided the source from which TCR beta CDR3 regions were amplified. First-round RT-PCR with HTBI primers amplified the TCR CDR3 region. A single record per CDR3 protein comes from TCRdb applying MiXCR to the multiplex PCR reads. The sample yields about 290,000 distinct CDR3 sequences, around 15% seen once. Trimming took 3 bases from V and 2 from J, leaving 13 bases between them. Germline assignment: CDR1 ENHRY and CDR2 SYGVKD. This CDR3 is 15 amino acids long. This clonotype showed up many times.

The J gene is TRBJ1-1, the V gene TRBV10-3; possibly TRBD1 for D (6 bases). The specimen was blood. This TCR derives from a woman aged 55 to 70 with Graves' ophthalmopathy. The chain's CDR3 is CAISDWRGINTEAFF. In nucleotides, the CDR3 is TGTGCCATCAGTGATTGGAGGGGGATCAACACTGAAGCTTTCTTT.